These T cell receptor beta chains were read from a single sample in a study of cytomegalovirus exposure and HLA in healthy donors. Sequencing was performed with immunoSEQ multiplex PCR; in TCRdb, only in-frame clones are kept and a portion is missing. In the table there are around 100,000 clones, 65% to 85% of which are singletons. Material: PBMCs. These receptors were obtained from a woman aged 55-70 years in good health and CMV-seropositive. Each CDR3 is given with its conserved first and last residue. The order of the fields is J gene, clone size, V gene, D gene, CDR3 DNA, CDR3 protein. D genes are given only for firm matches. Size values are once, few and many counts, or a class for expanded clones, and some rows have none.

TRBJ2-5	-	TRBV27	TRBD2	TGTGCCAGCAGTTTAGCCGGCGGGAGGGCCGAGACCCAGTACTTC	CASSLAGGRAETQYF
TRBJ2-1	-	TRBV5-4	-	TGTGCCAGCAGCTTGGGGAGCTCCTACAATGAGCAGTTCTTC	CASSLGSSYNEQFF
TRBJ1-4	-	TRBV11-2	-	TGTGCCAGCAGCTCCGGGGGGCGGGAAAAACTGTTTTTT	CASSSGGREKLFF
TRBJ2-7	-	TRBV2	TRBD1	TGTGCCAGCAGTGGTGGACAGGCTGCAAACCCCTACGAGCAGTACTTC	CASSGGQAANPYEQYF
TRBJ2-7	few	TRBV5-1	TRBD2	TGCGCCAGCAGTTTCGCTTCCGGGACTAGCGGGGTCGGCGAGCAGTACTTC	CASSFASGTSGVGEQYF
TRBJ1-1	-	TRBV19	TRBD1	TGTGCCAGTAGTAGCTTCGGACAGGGGCACACTGAAGCTTTCTTT	CASSSFGQGHTEAFF
TRBJ2-1	-	TRBV9	TRBD2	TGTGCCAGCAGCGTGGGGGGGTCAAGCTCCTACAATGAGCAGTTCTTC	CASSVGGSSSYNEQFF
TRBJ2-6	-	TRBV6-1	-	TGTGCCAGCAGCGAAGAAACCGGGGCTGGGGCCAACGTCCTGACTTTC	CASSEETGAGANVLTF
TRBJ2-1	-	TRBV20-1	-	TGCAGTGCTCTAACCCGGAATGAGCAGTTCTTC	CSALTRNEQFF
TRBJ1-2	few	TRBV9	-	TGTGCCAGCAGCGTCGGACAGCGAGCTAACTATGGCTACACCTTC	CASSVGQRANYGYTF
TRBJ2-1	-	TRBV13	-	TGTGCCAGCAGCTCCTATCTTGTCGATGAGCAGTTCTTC	CASSSYLVDEQFF
TRBJ2-2	few	TRBV2	-	TGTGCCAGCAGTGTGGTAGTGGGGGCCGGCGGGGAGCTGTTTTTT	CASSVVVGAGGELFF
TRBJ1-5	-	TRBV5-8	TRBD1	TGTGCCAGCAGCCGGGACAGCGGATTCAATCAGCCCCAGCATTTT	CASSRDSGFNQPQHF
TRBJ1-2	-	TRBV10-2	-	TGCGCCAGCACCGCTCCCGGGGCGAAGCGGGTCGGATATGGCTACACCTTC	CASTAPGAKRVGYGYTF